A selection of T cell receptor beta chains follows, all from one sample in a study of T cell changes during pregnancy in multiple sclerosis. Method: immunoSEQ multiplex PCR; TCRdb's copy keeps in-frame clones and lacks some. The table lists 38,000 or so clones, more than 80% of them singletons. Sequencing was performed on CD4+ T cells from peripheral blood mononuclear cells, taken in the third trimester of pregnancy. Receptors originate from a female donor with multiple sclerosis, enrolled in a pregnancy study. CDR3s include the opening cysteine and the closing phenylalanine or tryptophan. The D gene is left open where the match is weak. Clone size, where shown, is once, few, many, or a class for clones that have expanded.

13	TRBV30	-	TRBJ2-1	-	CAWSANPDTRQFF	TGTGCCTGGAGTGCAAACCCGGACACGAGGCAGTTCTTC
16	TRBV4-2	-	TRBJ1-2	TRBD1	CASSREPGQQNYGYTF	TGTGCCAGCAGCCGAGAACCGGGACAGCAGAACTATGGCTACACCTTC
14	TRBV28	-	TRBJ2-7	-	CASSLRGLFYEQYF	TGTGCCAGCAGCCTCAGGGGCCTGTTCTACGAGCAGTACTTC
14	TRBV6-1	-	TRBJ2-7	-	CASSVGGGLYEQYF	TGTGCCAGCAGTGTGGGGGGAGGTCTATACGAGCAGTACTTC
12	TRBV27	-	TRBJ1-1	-	CASSFRGTEAFF	TGTGCCAGCAGTTTTCGGGGAACTGAAGCTTTCTTT
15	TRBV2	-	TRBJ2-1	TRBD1	CASSRQGADYNEQFF	TGTGCCAGCAGCCGACAGGGGGCCGACTACAATGAGCAGTTCTTC
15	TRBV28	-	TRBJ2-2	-	CASSYTRGYTGELFF	TGTGCCAGCAGTTATACCAGGGGTTACACCGGGGAGCTGTTTTTT
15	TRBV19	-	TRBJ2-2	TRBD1	CASSITGGLTGELFF	TGTGCCAGTAGTATAACAGGGGGTCTCACCGGGGAGCTGTTTTTT
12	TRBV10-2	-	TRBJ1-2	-	CASSSPGAGYTF	TGCGCCAGTTCCAGCCCAGGGGCGGGCTACACCTTC
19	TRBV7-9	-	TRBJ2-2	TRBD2	CASSSPPVGTSGNTGELFF	TGTGCCAGCAGCTCGCCCCCAGTGGGAACTAGCGGGAACACCGGGGAGCTGTTTTTT
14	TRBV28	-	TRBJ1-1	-	CASSPHRARTEAFF	TGTGCCAGCAGTCCCCACAGGGCCAGAACTGAAGCTTTCTTT
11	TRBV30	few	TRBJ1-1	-	CASNRLTEAFF	TGTGCCTCAAACAGGTTAACTGAAGCTTTCTTT
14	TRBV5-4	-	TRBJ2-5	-	CASSLAGGTETQYF	TGTGCCAGCAGCTTGGCAGGGGGGACAGAGACCCAGTACTTC
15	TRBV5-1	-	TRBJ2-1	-	CASRGGRDSYNEQFF	TGCGCCAGCAGAGGGGGGAGGGACTCCTACAATGAGCAGTTCTTC
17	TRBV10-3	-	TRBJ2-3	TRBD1	CAIKGEKGARPTDTQYF	TGTGCCATCAAAGGGGAGAAGGGGGCGCGGCCCACAGATACGCAGTATTTT
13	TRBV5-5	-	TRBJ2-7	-	CASSLAGSYEQYF	TGTGCCAGCAGCTTGGCGGGGTCCTACGAGCAGTACTTC
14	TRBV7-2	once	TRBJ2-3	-	CASSLVKQADTQYF	TGTGCCAGCAGCTTAGTAAAGCAGGCCGATACGCAGTATTTT
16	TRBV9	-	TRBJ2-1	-	CASSVRATTRYNEQFF	TGTGCCAGCAGCGTAAGGGCGACTACAAGATACAATGAGCAGTTCTTC
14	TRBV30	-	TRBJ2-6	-	CACPGGSGANVLTF	TGTGCCTGCCCCGGAGGCTCTGGGGCCAACGTCCTGACTTTC
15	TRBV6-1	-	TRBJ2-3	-	CASSEEGRSTDTQYF	TGTGCCAGCAGTGAAGAGGGGCGCTCCACAGATACGCAGTATTTT
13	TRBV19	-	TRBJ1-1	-	CASRVRGDTEAFF	TGTGCCAGTAGGGTCCGGGGGGACACTGAAGCTTTCTTT
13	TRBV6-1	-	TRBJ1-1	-	CASSVGRGTEAFF	TGTGCCAGCAGTGTCGGGAGGGGGACTGAAGCTTTCTTT
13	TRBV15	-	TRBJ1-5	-	CATTTRGGQPQHF	TGTGCCACAACAACTAGAGGGGGTCAGCCCCAGCATTTT
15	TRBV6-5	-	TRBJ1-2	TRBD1	CASSYSSLTGLGYTF	TGTGCCAGCAGTTACTCGAGTTTGACAGGGCTAGGCTACACCTTC